A single T cell receptor (beta chain) is shown here with its context. One end of the junction varies from germline; a read error may be responsible. Researchers ran the PCR with 60 Vbeta and 13 Jbeta primers. Here immunoSEQ multiplex PCR was the method, and the copy in TCRdb shows in-frame clones only, minus some. The sample holds 100,000 or so clones; around three quarters are singletons and the top ten take around 3.1%. The sample comes from a study of cytomegalovirus exposure and HLA in healthy donors. Across the study: Earlier results showed approximately 110 million unique TCR beta sequences derived from approximately 170 million T cells.

CDR3 length equals 14 residues. Germline V lookup: CDR1 MDHEN, CDR2 SYDVKM. This chain uses TRBV28 with TRBJ2-5; 10 bases line up with TRBD1. This receptor was obtained from a woman between 40 and 55 years old in good health and CMV-seronegative. Sequences were obtained from PBMCs. The CDR3 DNA is TGTGCCAGCAGGGACAGGGGGGTGAAAGAGCCCCAGTACTTC. Protein: CASRDRGVKEPQYF.